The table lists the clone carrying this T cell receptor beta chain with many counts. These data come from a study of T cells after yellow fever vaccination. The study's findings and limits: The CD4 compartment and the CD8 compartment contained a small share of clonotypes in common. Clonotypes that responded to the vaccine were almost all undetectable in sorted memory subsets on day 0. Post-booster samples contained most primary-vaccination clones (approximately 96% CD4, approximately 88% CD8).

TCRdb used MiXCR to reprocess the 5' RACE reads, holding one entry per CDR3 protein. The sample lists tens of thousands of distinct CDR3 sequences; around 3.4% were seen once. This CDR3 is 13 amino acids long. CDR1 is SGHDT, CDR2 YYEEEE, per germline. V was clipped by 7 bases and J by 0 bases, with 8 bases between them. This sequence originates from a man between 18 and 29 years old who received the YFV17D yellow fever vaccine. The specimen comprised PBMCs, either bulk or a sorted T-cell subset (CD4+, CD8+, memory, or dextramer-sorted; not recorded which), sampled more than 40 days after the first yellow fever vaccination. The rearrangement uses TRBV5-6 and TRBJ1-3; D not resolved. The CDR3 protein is CASYRLSGNTIYF. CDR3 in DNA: TGTGCCAGCTACAGACTCTCTGGAAACACCATATATTTT.